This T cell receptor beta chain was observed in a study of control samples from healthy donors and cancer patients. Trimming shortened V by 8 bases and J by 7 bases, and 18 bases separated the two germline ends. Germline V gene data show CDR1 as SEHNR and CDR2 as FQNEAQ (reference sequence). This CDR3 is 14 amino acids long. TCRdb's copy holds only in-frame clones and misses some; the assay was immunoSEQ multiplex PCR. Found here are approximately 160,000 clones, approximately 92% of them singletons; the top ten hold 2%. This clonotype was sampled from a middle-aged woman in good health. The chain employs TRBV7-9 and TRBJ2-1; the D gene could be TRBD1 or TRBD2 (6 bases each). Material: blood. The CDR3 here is CASDSGGGWNEQFF. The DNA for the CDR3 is TGTGCCAGCGACTCCGGGGGCGGTTGGAATGAGCAGTTCTTC.